This TCR beta chain emerged from a study of shared clonotypes between healthy human individuals. Study-level background: Per donor, three plates held CD4 naive cells, three held CD4 memory, two held CD8 naive and one held CD8 memory.

CDR1 and CDR2 (germline): WSHSY, SAAADI. This CDR3 spans 14 amino acids. Trimming took off 4 bases at V and 4 bases at J, with 12 bases between the two ends. When replicate PCRs were run on sorted subsets, they used 150 to 200 ng DNA, roughly 30,000 T cell genomes. Sequenced by immunoSEQ multiplex PCR; TCRdb stores in-frame clones only, minus some. The sample has fewer than 850,000 clones, 55% to 75% seen once. Material: memory CD4+ T cells sorted from blood. Stated subset: CD45RA-negative fraction. The source of this sequence is a woman aged 25 to 45 in good health. The chain employs TRBV10-2 and TRBJ2-3; weak D call: TRBD1 (5 bases). In DNA, the CDR3 is TGCGCCAGCAGTGTTGGACATTCGGCAGATACGCAGTATTTT. Amino acid sequence: CASSVGHSADTQYF.